One and the same sample provided the 17 T cell receptor beta chains below, sequenced in a study of vaccination and CD4 T cells after COVID-19. Antigen specificity for these receptors is unknown. Scientists ran DNA taken from cultured CD4+ T cells through the Oncomine TCR Beta short-read assay for sequencing. Via MiXCR, TCRdb re-called the PCR reads, giving one row per CDR3 protein. The top ten hold approximately 25% of the sample, which has just under 20,000 distinct CDR3 sequences, roughly 47% seen once. Treatment specified: approximately 10-day PBMC culture with coronavirus spike peptide pools or control peptides (ViraFEST assay). The source material was CD4+ T cells from blood, cultured in vitro, sampled before SARS-CoV-2 vaccination. The source of these receptors is a human donor who had recovered from COVID-19.

The chain combines TRBV11-3 with TRBJ2-1; 12 positions agree with TRBD2. With 2 bases clipped from V and 2 bases from J, the junction kept 4 bases outside the gene matches. CDR1 is SGHNT and CDR2 is YENEEA in the germline V gene. The CDR3 covers 17 residues. CDR3 residues: CASSLQLAGGTYNEQFF. For the CDR3, the DNA is TGTGCCAGCAGCTTACAACTAGCGGGGGGAACCTACAATGAGCAGTTCTTC.

CDR3 bases: TGCAGTGCCACCCGGAGAGGGGTCAAGGTCGACGAGCAGTACTTC. This encodes CSATRRGVKVDEQYF. The chain uses TRBV20-1 and TRBJ2-7; D is possibly TRBD1 or TRBD2 (5 bases each). The V end was cut by 6 bases, the J end by 5 bases, with 23 bases between. The CDR3 runs 15 residues. Per the germline V gene, CDR1 is DFQATT and CDR2 is SNEGSKA (reference sequence).

The rearrangement links TRBV6-1 to TRBJ1-1, with 9 positions matching TRBD1. Germline V CDR1 and CDR2: MNHNS, SASEGT. The junction had 5 bases not matched to a gene; V was cut back by 1 base and J by 11 bases. This CDR3 is 13 amino acids long. In DNA, the CDR3 is TGTGCCAGCAGTGAAGGGGACAGGGCGCGGGCTTTCTTT. Protein: CASSEGDRARAFF.

This clonotype turned up a few times. The chain's CDR3 is CASSRTGNSDGYTF. In nucleotides, the CDR3 is TGTGCCAGCAGTCGGACAGGGAACTCGGATGGCTACACCTTC. The chain couples TRBV6-1 to TRBJ1-2; the match to TRBD1 covers 8 bases. The germline V gene encodes CDR1 MNHNS and CDR2 SASEGT. J was trimmed by 6 bases and V by 5 bases; bases with no gene match: 8. This CDR3 is built from 14 residues.

The rearrangement links TRBV5-1 to TRBJ2-3; tentative D call: TRBD2 (5 bases). Germline V gene sequence: CDR1 SGHRS, CDR2 YFSETQ. The ends were cut back, 4 bases at V and 0 bases at J, with 12 bases in the middle. The CDR3 sequence is 15 residues long. CDR3 loop: CASSGGAASTDTQYF. The DNA for the CDR3 is TGCGCCAGCAGCGGAGGCGCGGCTAGCACAGATACGCAGTATTTT.

The V and J genes are TRBV20-1 and TRBJ1-2, with 8 bases fitting TRBD1. Germline values: CDR1 DFQATT, CDR2 SNEGSKA (reference sequence). The junction had 16 bases not matched to a gene; V was cut back by 2 bases and J by 2 bases. The CDR3 sequence is 18 residues long. This CDR3 is CSARPTDRALRANYGYTF. CDR3 in DNA: TGCAGTGCTAGACCTACGGACAGGGCGTTACGGGCGAACTATGGCTACACCTTC.

This clonotype was counted only a few times. This chain links TRBV7-3 with TRBJ2-5, with D possibly being TRBD2 (7 bases). CDR3 length: 14 residues. Trimming removed 5 bases at V and 7 bases at J, with 17 bases between. From germline, CDR1 is SGHTA and CDR2 FQGTGA. The CDR3 spells CASSASGGRGTQYF. For the CDR3, the DNA is TGTGCCAGCAGCGCGTCCGGGGGGCGAGGGACCCAGTACTTC. Filled out from reference TRBV7-3 and TRBJ2-5, the complete variable domain reads GAGVSQTPSNKVTEKGKYVELRCDPISGHTALYWYRQSLGQGPEFLIYFQGTGAADDSGLPNDRFFAVRPEGSVSTLKIQRTERGDSAVYLCASSASGGRGTQYFGPGTRLLVL.

The table lists this clonotype with a few counts. The CDR3 is CASSLYGGDTGELFF. CDR3 coding DNA: TGTGCCAGCAGCTTATACGGGGGGGACACCGGGGAGCTGTTTTTT. The rearrangement uses TRBV7-3 and TRBJ2-2; 8 nucleotides match TRBD2. Trimming removed 2 bases from V and 3 bases from J; junction bases left unmatched: 2. This CDR3 spans 15 amino acids. CDR1 is SGHTA, CDR2 FQGTGA, per germline.

Only a few counts were recorded for this clonotype. The gene calls are TRBV7-2 and TRBJ2-7, with 7 nucleotides matching TRBD2. Germline V gene data show CDR1 as SGHTA and CDR2 as FQGNSA. The CDR3 spans 13 residues. Trimming took 4 bases from V and 3 from J; bases not matched to a gene: 3. Here the CDR3 reads CASSYGGIYEQYF. CDR3 nucleotides: TGTGCCAGCAGCTACGGGGGGATCTACGAGCAGTACTTC.

J is TRBJ1-1 and V is TRBV7-2; 12 bases align to TRBD1. CDR1 is SGHTA, CDR2 FQGNSA, per germline. The J segment lost 3 bases and the V segment lost 3 bases, leaving 8 bases of the junction unmatched. This CDR3 has 17 amino acids. The DNA for the CDR3 is TGTGCCAGCAGCTTCCGGGACAGGGGGCGGTTAGACACTGAAGCTTTCTTT. It yields the protein CASSFRDRGRLDTEAFF.

The CDR3 reads CASGRDRQETQYF. CDR3 DNA sequence: TGTGCCAGCGGAAGGGACAGACAAGAGACCCAGTACTTC. J is TRBJ2-5 and V is TRBV27, with 7 positions matching TRBD1. With 8 bases clipped from V and 2 bases from J, the junction kept 5 bases outside the gene matches. Germline V lookup: CDR1 MNHEY, CDR2 SMNVEV (reference sequence). The CDR3 totals 13 residues.

There are a few counts of this clonotype. The chain employs TRBV7-3 and TRBJ2-3; D is unresolved. The CDR3 has 14 amino acids. V dropped 2 bases and J dropped 5 bases, with 11 bases sitting between them. The germline gives CDR1 SGHTA, CDR2 FQGTGA. The CDR3 DNA is TGTGCCAGCAGCTTATATGGGTTTGGAGATACGCAGTATTTT. This gives the protein CASSLYGFGDTQYF.

A few counts support this clonotype. V is TRBV5-1 and J is TRBJ1-5, with D perhaps TRBD1 (5 bases). The V gene's germline CDR1 is SGHRS and CDR2 YFSETQ. The germline V and J ends were trimmed by 0 bases and 1 base, with 8 bases remaining between them. This CDR3 is 15 amino acids long. CDR3 loop: CASSLDGGSNQPQHF. For the CDR3, the DNA is TGCGCCAGCAGCTTGGATGGGGGGAGCAATCAGCCCCAGCATTTT.

This clonotype appeared a few times. The chain joins TRBV6-1 to TRBJ1-2; no reliable D call. V was pared by 0 bases and J by 3 bases, with 8 bases between. Looked up from germline, CDR1 is MNHNS and CDR2 is SASEGT. The CDR3 length is 14 residues. The CDR3 coding sequence is TGTGCCAGCAGTGAAGCAGACGGTTACTATGGCTACACCTTC. The encoded protein is CASSEADGYYGYTF.

The rearrangement links TRBV12-3 or TRBV12-4 to TRBJ1-2; D not certain. V was trimmed by 4 bases and J by 4 bases, leaving 16 bases between them. The CDR3 length is 15 residues. The CDR3 is CASSSAAQSIYGYTF. CDR3 DNA: TGTGCCAGCAGTTCCGCTGCGCAAAGCATCTATGGCTACACCTTC.

This chain links TRBV7-9 with TRBJ1-6, with D possibly TRBD1 on 5 matching bases. Germline-derived CDR1 and CDR2 are SEHNR and FQNEAQ (reference sequence). There are 15 residues in the CDR3. V dropped 4 bases and J dropped 5 bases, with 12 bases sitting between them. In DNA form, the CDR3 reads TGTGCCAGCAGCTCCGGGACGGGGGATAATTCACCCCTCCACTTT. This sequence encodes CASSSGTGDNSPLHF.

The rearrangement joins TRBV4-1 to TRBJ2-7; D might be TRBD1 (5 bases). Looked up from germline, CDR1 is MGHRA and CDR2 is YSYEKL. The V and J ends lost 4 bases and 6 bases respectively, with 13 bases between them. This CDR3 contains 13 residues. CDR3 in amino acids: CASSRTGVAEQYF. CDR3 DNA sequence: TGCGCCAGCAGCCGCACAGGAGTTGCCGAGCAGTACTTC.